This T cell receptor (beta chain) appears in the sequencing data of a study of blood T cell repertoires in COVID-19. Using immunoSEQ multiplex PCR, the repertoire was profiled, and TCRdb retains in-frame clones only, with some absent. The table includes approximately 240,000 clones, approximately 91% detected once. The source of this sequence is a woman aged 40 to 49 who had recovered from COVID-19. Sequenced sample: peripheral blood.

The CDR3: CASSKDRRPPTNEKLFF. The CDR3 DNA follows: TGTGCCAGCAGCAAAGACAGGAGACCGCCAACTAATGAAAAACTGTTTTTT. The rearrangement links TRBV21-1 to TRBJ1-4; TRBD1, the table's D call, was not compared with the DNA. TRBV21-1 is a known pseudogene. The CDR3 contains 17 residues.